The 32 T cell receptor beta chains listed next were all sequenced from one sample in a study of blood T cell repertoires in COVID-19. The assay was immunoSEQ multiplex PCR, and TCRdb's table has in-frame clones only and misses some. The sample consists of 120,000 to 150,000 clones, 80% to 85% of them appearing once. The sample taken for sequencing was peripheral blood. These receptors all come from a man aged 25 to 40 with COVID-19, enrolled during active disease.

By share of the sample, this clone is medium-sized (0.01 to 0.1%). This chain uses TRBV7-2 with TRBJ1-6, with D uncertain. The V gene lost 2 bases and the J gene lost 7 bases, with 9 bases spanning the gap. Germline CDR1 reads SGHTA; CDR2 reads FQGNSA. The CDR3 contains 14 residues. The CDR3 DNA reads as TGTGCCAGCAGCTTACTGGGTAGCAATTCACCCCTCCACTTT. It is translated as CASSLLGSNSPLHF.

This clone came up once. The chain couples TRBV5-1 to TRBJ2-5, with TRBD2 identical over 13 bases. The CDR3 has 17 residues. J was trimmed by 0 bases and V by 4 bases; bases with no gene match: 6. Per the germline V gene, CDR1 is SGHRS and CDR2 is YFSETQ. CDR3 protein: CASSKGGTSGDQETQYF. The CDR3 DNA is TGCGCCAGCAGCAAGGGGGGGACTAGCGGGGACCAAGAGACCCAGTACTTC.

The V call is TRBV28, the J call TRBJ2-7, with 7 bases identical to TRBD1. Germline V gene lookup returns CDR1 MDHEN and CDR2 SYDVKM. The V and J ends lost 5 bases and 2 bases, in that order; junction bases with no gene match: 9. The CDR3 spans 15 residues. The CDR3 loop reads CASSLTGQHTYEQYF. The CDR3 DNA reads as TGTGCCAGCAGTCTGACGGGACAGCACACCTACGAGCAGTACTTC. Supplemented by reference TRBV28 and TRBJ2-7, the full variable domain reads DVKVTQSSRYLVKRTGEKVFLECVQDMDHENMFWYRQDPGLGLRLIYFSYDVKMKEKGDIPEGYSVSREKKERFSLILESASTNQTSMYLCASSLTGQHTYEQYFGPGTRLTVT.

CDR3 nucleotide sequence: TGTGCCAGCAGGGCCGGAGGGTCGGAGACCCAGTACTTC. It codes for CASRAGGSETQYF. The chain couples TRBV5-5 to TRBJ2-5; the D gene is possibly TRBD2 (6 bases). The CDR3 sequence is 13 residues long. Germline CDR1 is SGHKS and CDR2 is YYEKEE (reference sequence). The V and J ends lost 5 bases and 5 bases respectively, with 13 bases between them.

The rearrangement joins TRBV3-1 (or the pseudogene TRBV3-2) to TRBJ1-3; TRBD1 is a possible D gene (6 bases). Looked up from germline, CDR1 is LGHDT and CDR2 is YNNKEL (reference sequence). The CDR3 loop spans 14 amino acids. V lost 10 bases and J lost 2, with 15 bases in between. The CDR3 protein is CATGTAGAGNTIYF. As DNA, the CDR3 is TGTGCCACCGGAACAGCAGGGGCTGGAAACACCATATATTTT.

This clone came up once. The chain couples TRBV21-1 to TRBJ2-1; the table's D call of TRBD2 was not tested on the DNA. TRBV21-1 is classified as a pseudogene. The CDR3 has 16 residues. In nucleotides, the CDR3 is TGTGCCAGCAGCAAAGTAGGACTAGCGGCTGCAGGGGAGCAGTTCTTC. It is translated as CASSKVGLAAAGEQFF.

This chain links TRBV19 with TRBJ2-3; TRBD2 agrees at 12 bases. The J segment lost 6 bases and the V segment lost 4 bases, leaving 11 bases of the junction unmatched. The CDR3 length is 17 residues. CDR1 and CDR2 (germline): LNHDA, SQIVND (reference sequence). The CDR3 DNA reads as TGTGCCAGTAGTACAACGGCTAGCGGGAGGGCCGGGGATACGCAGTATTTT. Amino acid sequence: CASSTTASGRAGDTQYF.

This clone occurred a few times. The genes are TRBV19 and TRBJ1-1; 8 bases are shared with TRBD1. V gave up 2 bases and J gave up 11 bases; unmatched junction bases: 4. This CDR3 contains 12 residues. CDR1 is LNHDA and CDR2 is SQIVND in the germline V gene (reference sequence). The CDR3 DNA sequence: TGTGCCAGTAGTATAAGGGACAGGAGCGCTTTCTTT. The encoded protein is CASSIRDRSAFF.

CDR3 region: CASSPSASGSPYEQYF. The CDR3 DNA reads TGTGCCAGCAGCCCCTCGGCTAGCGGGAGTCCCTACGAGCAGTACTTC. V is TRBV14 and J is TRBJ2-7; TRBD2 agrees at 10 bases. V was pared by 4 bases and J by 2 bases, with 8 bases of the junction left unmatched. The CDR3 extends over 16 amino acids. CDR1 and CDR2 from the germline V gene are SGHDN and FVKESK.

CDR3 protein: CASSLALGGARNSPLHF. CDR3 nucleotides: TGTGCCAGCAGCTTAGCGCTTGGGGGGGCTCGGAATTCACCCCTCCACTTT. The chain employs TRBV7-2 and TRBJ1-6; a possible D gene is TRBD1 (6 bases). The CDR3 has 17 amino acids. The germline V and J ends were trimmed by 0 bases and 7 bases, with 16 bases remaining between them. From germline, CDR1 is SGHTA and CDR2 FQGNSA.

The V and J genes are TRBV10-1 and TRBJ2-5, with a possible D match to TRBD2 (6 bases). V dropped 5 bases and J dropped 3 bases, with 10 bases sitting between them. CDR3 length equals 13 residues. From germline, CDR1 is WNHNN and CDR2 SYGVQD (reference sequence). The CDR3 loop reads CASSKGGEETQYF. The CDR3 nucleotides read TGCGCCAGCAGTAAGGGAGGAGAAGAGACCCAGTACTTC.

A few counts support this clone. This sequence joins TRBV28 and TRBJ1-1; 8 nucleotides agree with TRBD1. After removal of 5 bases from V and 6 bases from J, the junction contained 8 bases not matched to a gene. Germline values: CDR1 MDHEN, CDR2 SYDVKM. This CDR3 has 14 amino acids. DNA for the CDR3: TGTGCCAGCAGTCCAAACAGGGGGTGGGCTGAAGCTTTCTTT. Translation: CASSPNRGWAEAFF.

This chain uses TRBV24-1 with TRBJ2-5, with TRBD2 as a possible D gene (6 bases). Deletions cut 4 bases from V and 1 base from J, with 9 bases between. The CDR3 runs 14 residues. CDR1 and CDR2 from the germline V gene are KGHDR and SFDVKD. CDR3 coding DNA: TGTGCCACCAGTGACCGAGCGGGCCAAGAGACCCAGTACTTC. Amino acid sequence: CATSDRAGQETQYF.

The V gene is TRBV30, the J gene TRBJ2-7; 8 nucleotides align to TRBD1. CDR1 GTSNPN and CDR2 SVGIG come from the germline V gene (reference sequence). After removal of 5 bases from V and 4 bases from J, the junction contained 7 bases not matched to a gene. This CDR3 has 13 residues. CDR3 region: CAWAVGQGYEQYF. In nucleotides, the CDR3 is TGTGCCTGGGCCGTAGGACAGGGTTACGAGCAGTACTTC.

The chain is built from TRBV5-1 and TRBJ2-1; TRBD2 aligns across 9 bases. From germline, CDR1 is SGHRS and CDR2 YFSETQ. Losses at the gene ends were 7 bases for V and 0 bases for J; bases not matched to a gene: 2. CDR3 length equals 14 residues. CDR3 sequence (DNA): TGCGCCAGCGCGGGGGGGAGCTCCTACAATGAGCAGTTCTTC. Translated: CASAGGSSYNEQFF.

This clone occurred a few times. The genes are TRBV21-1 and TRBJ1-2; the table calls TRBD1, which could not be checked here. TRBV21-1 is annotated as a pseudogene. CDR3 length: 17 residues. CDR3 region: CASSKEEDRVFCRGYTF. The DNA for the CDR3 is TGTGCCAGCAGCAAAGAAGAGGACAGGGTGTTCTGTCGCGGCTACACCTTC.

The chain has TRBV6-5 and TRBJ1-6; no clear D gene. V was shortened by 6 bases and J by 9 bases, with 18 bases between the two germline ends. CDR1 and CDR2 (germline): MNHEY, SVGAGI. The CDR3 has 15 amino acids. Written as DNA, the CDR3 is TGTGCCAGCAGCGGGAGTGGAAGGGAACTTTCACCCCTCCACTTT. Encoded protein: CASSGSGRELSPLHF.

This rearrangement joins TRBV19 to TRBJ1-1, with 8 bases aligning to TRBD1. V shed 4 bases and J 1 base; nucleotides not matched to a gene: 2. The CDR3 runs to 14 residues. Germline V gene sequence: CDR1 LNHDA, CDR2 SQIVND (reference sequence). This CDR3 is CASSRGQENTEAFF. The CDR3 DNA reads TGTGCCAGTAGTAGGGGACAGGAGAACACTGAAGCTTTCTTT.

This chain connects TRBV11-3 to TRBJ2-7, with TRBD1 matching over 9 bases. The CDR3 spans 15 residues. V lost 3 bases and J lost 5; bases outside the gene matches: 8. Germline V lookup: CDR1 SGHNT, CDR2 YENEEA. CDR3: CASSFGGTGRHEQYF. The DNA of the CDR3 is TGTGCCAGCAGCTTTGGCGGGACAGGGCGGCACGAGCAGTACTTC. The complete variable domain, with remaining parts taken from reference TRBV11-3 and TRBJ2-7, reads EAGVVQSPRYKIIEKKQPVAFWCNPISGHNTLYWYLQNLGQGPELLIRYENEEAVDDSQLPKDRFSAERLKGVDSTLKIQPAELGDSAVYLCASSFGGTGRHEQYFGPGTRLTVT.

In its sample, this clone was seen once. The junction departs from the called germline gene at one end, perhaps through a read error. This chain links TRBV20-1 with TRBJ2-1; tentatively, D is TRBD1 (6 bases). The CDR3 loop spans 10 amino acids. Germline CDR1 DFQATT, CDR2 SNEGSKA (reference sequence). In nucleotides, the CDR3 is TGCAGTGCTCGAGACAGGATCTTGGTCTTC. Protein sequence: CSARDRILVF.

With regard to this clone: At one of its ends the junction is not consistent with the germline gene, which may arise from a read error. The V call is TRBV6-1, the J call TRBJ1-6, with no clear D. Germline V CDR1 and CDR2: MNHNS, SASEGT. The CDR3 is 15 residues long. The CDR3 spells CASSEVSSYNSPLHF. The CDR3 nucleotides read TGTGCCAGCAGCGAAGTGAGCTCCTATAATTCACCCCTCCACTTT.

The rearrangement uses TRBV7-9 and TRBJ1-5, with TRBD1 identical over 7 bases. Germline V gene data show CDR1 as SEHNR and CDR2 as FQNEAQ (reference sequence). CDR3 length equals 14 residues. J was trimmed by 3 bases and V by 5 bases; bases with no gene match: 4. The CDR3 sequence is CASSLGQPNQPQHF. In nucleotides, the CDR3 is TGTGCCAGCAGCCTGGGACAGCCCAATCAGCCCCAGCATTTT.

The chain uses TRBV7-9 and TRBJ1-6; D remains unclear. The CDR3 consists of 15 residues. Deletions cut 7 bases from V and 7 bases from J, with 17 bases between. The germline V gene encodes CDR1 SEHNR and CDR2 FQNEAQ (reference sequence). The CDR3 DNA follows: TGTGCCAGCAACCTGACCGGGTCTTTAAATTCACCCCTCCACTTT. Translated: CASNLTGSLNSPLHF.

V is TRBV4-2 and J is TRBJ2-3, with 14 bases matching TRBD2. The length of the CDR3 is 16 residues. Per germline, CDR1 LGHNA and CDR2 YNFKEQ. After removal of 5 bases from V and 5 bases from J, the junction contained 6 bases not matched to a gene. CDR3 bases: TGTGCCAGCAGCTCGACTAGCGGGAGGGCCGGAGATACGCAGTATTTT. Its protein is CASSSTSGRAGDTQYF.

The J gene is TRBJ2-7, the V gene TRBV19, with TRBD2 as a possible D gene (5 bases). Deletions cut 5 bases from V and 2 bases from J, with 40 bases between. This CDR3 spans 23 amino acids. Germline-derived CDR1 and CDR2 are LNHDA and SQIVND (reference sequence). CDR3 DNA: TGTGCCAGTAGTGGAAATGCCCCCGGGGTGCCGAACAGAACCCGCAGAGCTGCCTACGAGCAGTACTTC. Translating it yields CASSGNAPGVPNRTRRAAYEQYF. Using reference TRBV19 and TRBJ2-7 for the parts outside the CDR3, the full variable domain is DGGITQSPKYLFRKEGQNVTLSCEQNLNHDAMYWYRQDPGQGLRLIYYSQIVNDFQKGDIAEGYSVSREKKESFPLTVTSAQKNPTAFYLCASSGNAPGVPNRTRRAAYEQYFGPGTRLTVT.

This clone appeared a single time. The chain uses TRBV21-1 and TRBJ1-1; no check of the table's D call, TRBD1, against the DNA was made. TRBV21-1 is noted as a pseudogene. This CDR3 contains 14 residues. This chain's CDR3 is CASRRQERNTEAFF. CDR3 in DNA: TGTGCCAGCAGACGACAGGAGAGGAACACTGAAGCTTTCTTT.

The chain links TRBV9 to TRBJ2-1, with TRBD2 matching 13 bases. The germline gives CDR1 SGDLS, CDR2 YYNGEE. V lost 0 bases to trimming and J lost 2 bases; unmatched junction nucleotides: 2. The CDR3 contains 17 residues. DNA of the CDR3: TGTGCCAGCAGCGTAGGACTAGCGGGAGGCACCTACAATGAGCAGTTCTTC. Encoded protein: CASSVGLAGGTYNEQFF.

This chain links TRBV5-8 with TRBJ2-2; no definite D call. This CDR3 comprises 12 residues. CDR1 SGHTS and CDR2 YDEGEE come from the germline V gene. The V gene lost 2 bases and the J gene lost 9 bases, with 8 bases spanning the gap. CDR3 sequence: CASSLSNWELFF. For the CDR3, the DNA is TGTGCCAGCAGCTTAAGCAATTGGGAGCTGTTTTTT.

J is TRBJ1-1 and V is TRBV6-5; TRBD1 agrees at 10 bases. The CDR3 is 15 residues long. V lost 2 bases to trimming and J lost 5 bases; unmatched junction nucleotides: 5. Germline values: CDR1 MNHEY, CDR2 SVGAGI. CDR3 sequence reads: CASSYAGQGLTEAFF. DNA for the CDR3: TGTGCCAGCAGTTACGCGGGACAGGGGTTAACTGAAGCTTTCTTT.

This rearrangement joins TRBV30 to TRBJ2-3, with D tentatively TRBD1 (6 bases). V was cut by 1 base and J by 2 bases, with 7 bases left in between. The CDR3 covers 13 residues. Germline values: CDR1 GTSNPN, CDR2 SVGIG (reference sequence). CDR3 sequence reads: CAWSGGPTDTQYF. The CDR3 DNA follows: TGTGCCTGGAGTGGGGGGCCCACAGATACGCAGTATTTT.

The genes are TRBV28 and TRBJ1-4; D unclear. CDR1 is MDHEN and CDR2 is SYDVKM in the germline V gene. The CDR3 is 11 residues long. Trimming removed 5 bases at V and 8 bases at J, with 6 bases between. This CDR3 reads CASSGGEKLFF. DNA of the CDR3: TGTGCCAGCAGTGGAGGGGAAAAACTGTTTTTT.

This rearrangement joins TRBV7-9 to TRBJ2-5; the D is unclear. Trimming removed 3 bases at V and 0 bases at J, with 8 bases between. Germline assignment: CDR1 SEHNR and CDR2 FQNEAQ (reference sequence). CDR3 size: 14 residues. For the CDR3, the DNA is TGTGCCAGCAGCTTTGCGCGGAACCAAGAGACCCAGTACTTC. Residues: CASSFARNQETQYF.